This T cell receptor (beta chain) was captured by sequencing in a study of lymphopenia after photon versus proton radiotherapy. To note about this clone: Its antigen is currently unknown.

Sequenced by immunoSEQ multiplex PCR; TCRdb stores in-frame clones only, minus some. The sample lists approximately 24,000 clones, roughly 90% occurring once. Study-wide results and caveats: Under photons, naive T cells and diversity fell while effector/memory populations rose. Authors raise, but do not show, better survival with proton therapy. Oligoclonal CD8+ Temra expansion after nadir drove photon patients' diversity drop.

Trimming pared 0 bases from V and 0 bases from J, leaving 7 bases between. This CDR3 contains 15 residues. The germline CDR1 and CDR2 sequences are SGHRS and YFSETQ. This TCR was sampled from a woman between 50 and 59 years old with cholangiocarcinoma. Source: peripheral blood, taken from a patient treated with photon-based radiotherapy. V gene TRBV5-1 combines with J gene TRBJ1-3; D gene uncertain. This chain's CDR3 is CASSLEGLSGNTIYF. The CDR3 DNA reads as TGCGCCAGCAGCTTGGAGGGCCTCTCTGGAAACACCATATATTTT.